Listed below are T cell receptor beta chains from one sample, sequenced in a study of T cell repertoires in cytomegalovirus infection. What these receptors recognize is not known. Each CDR3 protein is one row after TCRdb ran MiXCR on the reads. The table records about 770,000 distinct CDR3 sequences, about 27% of them present only once. The material sequenced was cultured CD8+ T cells from PBMCs, taken from culture after CMV antigen stimulation. The receptors derive from a human donor in good health (CMV status not recorded). Some clones in this sample may be carry-over from other donors' samples. The CDR3 runs from the conserved cysteine through the conserved F or W. A D gene is named only where the DNA matches it firmly. Size values are once, few and many counts, or a class for expanded clones, and some rows have none.

V gene	D gene	J gene	clone size	CDR3 DNA	CDR3 protein
TRBV4-2	TRBD2	TRBJ2-5	NA	TGTGCCAGCAGCCAAGAGATACGGGGACTAGCGGGGGGACAAGAGACCCAGTACTTC	CASSQEIRGLAGGQETQYF
TRBV27	NA	TRBJ1-1	NA	TGTGCCAGCAGACCCATGGGGAGCACTGAAGCTTTCTTT	CASRPMGSTEAFF
TRBV6-2/TRBV6-3	NA	TRBJ2-3	NA	TGTGCCAGCAGTTACGGATGGCAGGGTGCAGGCCCAGATACGCAGTATTTT	CASSYGWQGAGPDTQYF
TRBV5-1	NA	TRBJ2-3	few	TGCGCCAGCAGCTTGGACAGGGTTGGTCTGGATACGCAGTATTTT	CASSLDRVGLDTQYF
TRBV7-2	TRBD1	TRBJ1-2	many	TGTGCCAGCTTCTCCCGGACAGGGGGCGACTATGGCTACACCTTC	CASFSRTGGDYGYTF
TRBV6-1	TRBD1	TRBJ2-1	NA	TGTGCCAGCAGTGAAGAAGAGACAGGGGTCTTTTACAATGAGCAGTTCTTC	CASSEEETGVFYNEQFF
TRBV20-1	NA	TRBJ2-1	NA	TGCAGTGCTAGAGATAAGGACGAGGACGATGAGCAGTTCTTC	CSARDKDEDDEQFF
TRBV12-3/TRBV12-4	NA	TRBJ2-7	few	TGTGCCAGCAGTTTGACACCGGGACTCAGGGAGCAGTACTTC	CASSLTPGLREQYF
TRBV4-3	TRBD2	TRBJ2-3	many	TGCGCCAGCAGCCAATCGGAGAGTAGCGGGGGCACAGATACGCAGTATTTT	CASSQSESSGGTDTQYF
TRBV5-6	NA	TRBJ1-1	NA	TGTGCCAGCAGCTTGGAGGGACAAGAAGCTTTCTTT	CASSLEGQEAFF
TRBV14	NA	TRBJ1-2	NA	TGTGCCAGCAGCCAAGATCACAAGGAGCCCGGGGTCAGCTACACCTTC	CASSQDHKEPGVSYTF
TRBV19	NA	TRBJ1-2	NA	TGTGCCAGTAGTACCCCTCGGGACATTTATGGCTACACCTTC	CASSTPRDIYGYTF
TRBV14	NA	TRBJ1-4	few	TGTGCCAGCAGCCAAGAGCGACTTTTTAATGAAAAACTGTTTTTT	CASSQERLFNEKLFF
TRBV12-5	TRBD1	TRBJ2-1	few	TGTGCTAGTGGTTTCTCTTCGGACAGGGGGTTCAATGAGCAGTTCTTC	CASGFSSDRGFNEQFF
TRBV7-9	TRBD1	TRBJ2-7	NA	TGTGCCAGCAGCCCAGGGACAGCTCTCTCCTACGAGCAGTACTTC	CASSPGTALSYEQYF
TRBV19	NA	TRBJ2-3	few	TGTGCCAGTAGTTCCCGGGATCCTATTACGAGTCACACAGATACGCAGTATTTT	CASSSRDPITSHTDTQYF
TRBV7-9	TRBD1	TRBJ2-5	many	TGTGCCAGCAGCTTAGCGTCGGCAGGGGGGACCCAGTACTTC	CASSLASAGGTQYF
TRBV10-3	TRBD1	TRBJ2-3	few	TGTGCCATCACCCCGACAGGGGGCAAGTTAGATACGCAGTATTTT	CAITPTGGKLDTQYF
TRBV5-1	NA	TRBJ2-1	NA	TGCGCCAGCCGGTTAGCCTACAATGAGCAGTTCTTC	CASRLAYNEQFF
TRBV12-3/TRBV12-4	TRBD2	TRBJ2-3	many	TGTGCCAGCAGCACTAGCGGGGGGGCCGATACGCAGTATTTT	CASSTSGGADTQYF
TRBV12-3/TRBV12-4	TRBD1	TRBJ1-1	NA	TGTGCCAGCAGTCAACAGGGGATAGGGAACACTGAAGCTTTCTTT	CASSQQGIGNTEAFF
TRBV10-3	TRBD2	TRBJ2-2	NA	TGTGCCATCAGAATAGGGACTACGAACACCGGGGAGCTGTTTTTT	CAIRIGTTNTGELFF
TRBV12-3/TRBV12-4	NA	TRBJ1-5	NA	TGTGCCAGCAGTTATGTAGGTATCAATCAGCCCCAGCATTTT	CASSYVGINQPQHF
TRBV29-1	TRBD1	TRBJ1-1	NA	TGCGCAGGCCCGGGACAGTATACGGGTGAAGCTTTCTTT	CAGPGQYTGEAFF
TRBV27	TRBD1	TRBJ1-2	few	TGTGCCAGCAGTTTAGGACAGGGTAAAGGGTCCTATGGCTACACCTTC	CASSLGQGKGSYGYTF
TRBV6-5	NA	TRBJ1-1	NA	TGTGCCAGCACGCGGGGGTGGACGACTGAAGCTTTCTTT	CASTRGWTTEAFF
TRBV7-9	NA	TRBJ2-1	NA	TGTGCCAGCAGCCAGGACGCAGGGAGACTTTACAATGAGCAGTTCTTC	CASSQDAGRLYNEQFF